The 19 T cell receptor beta chains given below trace back to one sample, sequenced in a study of cytomegalovirus exposure and HLA in healthy donors. In the PCR, 60 Vbeta and 13 Jbeta primers were used. TCRdb's copy holds only in-frame clones and misses some; the assay was immunoSEQ multiplex PCR. This sample has 200,000 or so clones, with about 90% found just once. The source material was PBMCs. The receptors were gathered from a girl under three years old in good health and CMV-seronegative.

V and J are TRBV18 and TRBJ1-3; perhaps TRBD1 as D (5 bases). V was cut by 2 bases and J by 4 bases, with 18 bases left in between. The CDR3 loop spans 17 amino acids. The germline CDR1 and CDR2 sequences are KGHSH and LQKENI. The CDR3 sequence is CASSPAAGQYAGNTIYF. CDR3 DNA sequence: TGTGCCAGCTCACCAGCGGCGGGGCAGTATGCAGGAAACACCATATATTTT.

For the CDR3, the DNA is TGTGCCATCAGTGTAAGAGGGACTACCCCTTACAATGAGCAGTTCTTC. As protein: CAISVRGTTPYNEQFF. The chain links TRBV10-3 to TRBJ2-1, with 7 bases lining up with TRBD2. V was pared by 4 bases and J by 4 bases, with 10 bases of the junction left unmatched. Germline V gene sequence: CDR1 ENHRY, CDR2 SYGVKD. The CDR3 is 16 residues long.

This chain links TRBV10-1 with TRBJ1-1; tentative D call: TRBD1 (6 bases). This CDR3 region has 12 residues. CDR1 and CDR2 (germline): WNHNN, SYGVQD (reference sequence). Trimming removed 6 bases at V and 9 bases at J, with 14 bases between. This CDR3 is CASSTGNWKAFF. The CDR3 DNA is TGCGCCAGCAGCACAGGGAATTGGAAAGCTTTCTTT.

The chain carries TRBV20-1 and TRBJ2-5, with D perhaps TRBD1 (5 bases). The better agreement between TRBJ2-7 and the DNA end casts doubt on the J call. The germline CDR1 and CDR2 sequences are DFQATT and SNEGSKA (reference sequence). The CDR3 sequence is 11 residues long. The CDR3 here is CSAARQYEQYF. As DNA, the CDR3 is TGCAGTGCTGCCCGACAGTACGAGCAGTACTTC.

In its sample, this clone was seen once. This chain connects TRBV14 to TRBJ2-7; TRBD2 might be the D (5 bases). This CDR3 comprises 13 residues. Trimming removed 5 bases at V and 5 bases at J, with 13 bases between. In germline, CDR1 is SGHDN, CDR2 FVKESK. The CDR3 DNA is TGTGCCAGCAGCGGTGGGAGCGATCACGAGCAGTACTTC. It codes for CASSGGSDHEQYF.

The genes are TRBV6-5 and TRBJ1-2, with 9 positions matching TRBD1. CDR3 length: 14 amino acids. Germline V CDR1 and CDR2: MNHEY, SVGAGI. V lost 6 bases to trimming and J lost 8 bases; unmatched junction nucleotides: 10. The DNA for the CDR3 is TGTGCCAGCAGGAGACAGGGGGATCTTGGAGGCTACACCTTC. Its protein product is CASRRQGDLGGYTF.

The chain has TRBV27 and TRBJ2-3; perhaps TRBD1 as D (5 bases). Per the germline V gene, CDR1 is MNHEY and CDR2 is SMNVEV (reference sequence). Deletions cut 2 bases from V and 3 bases from J, with 15 bases between. This CDR3 spans 16 amino acids. DNA of the CDR3: TGTGCCAGCAGTTTAGGCAAGGGGATAAGGACAGATACGCAGTATTTT. This translates into CASSLGKGIRTDTQYF.

This rearrangement joins TRBV19 to TRBJ1-3, with D uncertain. The CDR3 covers 14 residues. Germline CDR1 reads LNHDA; CDR2 reads SQIVND (reference sequence). The V end was cut by 10 bases, the J end by 4 bases, with 17 bases between. CDR3 amino acids: CATLRGREGNTIYF. The CDR3 DNA sequence: TGTGCCACCCTACGCGGCCGAGAAGGAAACACCATATATTTT. The whole variable domain, remainder taken from reference TRBV19 and TRBJ1-3, is DGGITQSPKYLFRKEGQNVTLSCEQNLNHDAMYWYRQDPGQGLRLIYYSQIVNDFQKGDIAEGYSVSREKKESFPLTVTSAQKNPTAFYLCATLRGREGNTIYFGEGSWLTVV.

This chain uses TRBV7-2 with TRBJ2-3, with D maybe TRBD2 (5 bases). Germline loops: CDR1 SGHTA, CDR2 FQGNSA. The CDR3 consists of 18 residues. Trimming pared 3 bases from V and 2 bases from J, leaving 21 bases between. In nucleotides, the CDR3 is TGTGCCAGCAGCTTTGGCATTGACGGAGGCGGGCACACAGATACGCAGTATTTT. Translation gives CASSFGIDGGGHTDTQYF.

The chain combines TRBV4-2 with TRBJ2-5; TRBD2 is a possible D gene (7 bases). The CDR3 has 14 residues. The germline V and J ends were trimmed by 6 bases and 5 bases, with 16 bases remaining between them. Germline loops: CDR1 LGHNA, CDR2 YNFKEQ. This CDR3 is CASRQTGGGETQYF. CDR3 DNA: TGTGCCAGCAGGCAGACGGGGGGCGGGGAGACCCAGTACTTC.

The chain links TRBV29-1 to TRBJ2-5; TRBD2 matches 10 bases. The CDR3 covers 11 residues. Germline CDR1 reads SQVTM; CDR2 reads ANQGSEA. The V gene end was trimmed by 6 bases and the J gene end by 7 bases; junction bases not matched to a gene: 2. The CDR3 DNA follows: TGCAGCGTGTTAGCGGGGGGGACCCAGTACTTC. Its translation: CSVLAGGTQYF.

The chain carries TRBV6-5 and TRBJ1-5; the D is unclear. Deletions cut 6 bases from V and 0 bases from J, with 12 bases between. Germline V lookup: CDR1 MNHEY, CDR2 SVGAGI. The CDR3 covers 15 residues. This CDR3 reads CASRHRVNSNQPQHF. CDR3 sequence (DNA): TGTGCCAGCAGACACCGGGTTAATAGCAATCAGCCCCAGCATTTT.

The chain links TRBV27 to TRBJ1-6; D uncertain. This CDR3 is built from 16 residues. The V end lost 5 bases, the J end lost 0 bases, and 11 bases lay between the germline ends. CDR1 is MNHEY and CDR2 is SMNVEV in the germline V gene (reference sequence). CDR3: CASSPKLSSYNSPLHF. The CDR3, as DNA: TGTGCCAGCAGTCCGAAACTGAGCTCCTATAATTCACCCCTCCACTTT.

The V call is TRBV7-2, the J call TRBJ2-5; 7 bases agree with TRBD2. V was pared by 3 bases and J by 5 bases, with 0 bases of the junction left unmatched. In germline, CDR1 is SGHTA, CDR2 FQGNSA. This CDR3 is built from 12 residues. The CDR3 DNA sequence: TGTGCCAGCAGCTTCGGGGGGGAGACCCAGTACTTC. It translates to CASSFGGETQYF.

This chain connects TRBV7-2 to TRBJ2-5, with 8 bases fitting TRBD1. The CDR3 has 15 residues. Germline CDR1 SGHTA, CDR2 FQGNSA. V dropped 5 bases and J dropped 4; count of bases not matched to a gene: 9. Here the CDR3 DNA reads TGTGCCAGCAGCCCTTACCCCGGACAGGGAGAGACCCAGTACTTC. It encodes CASSPYPGQGETQYF.

The chain recombines TRBV13 with TRBJ2-5; tentatively, D is TRBD1 (5 bases). The last part of the DNA fits TRBJ2-7 better; the J call may be wrong. The CDR3 has 16 amino acids. CDR1 and CDR2 (germline): PRHDT, FYEKMQ (reference sequence). For the CDR3, the DNA is TGTGCCAGCAGCTTAGGCAAAAGGGGTAGGTCCCACGAGCAGTACTTC. Its translation is CASSLGKRGRSHEQYF.

V gene TRBV28 combines with J gene TRBJ1-2; 8 nucleotides line up with TRBD1. The CDR3 is 14 residues long. The ends lost 3 bases at V and 5 bases at J; junction bases unmatched: 5. Germline CDR1 reads MDHEN; CDR2 reads SYDVKM. CDR3 amino acids: CASSFGQGLYGYTF. In DNA form, the CDR3 reads TGTGCCAGCAGTTTTGGACAGGGCCTATATGGCTACACCTTC.

V is TRBV18 and J is TRBJ1-1; 8 nucleotides agree with TRBD1. The CDR3 has 15 amino acids. CDR1 and CDR2 from the germline V gene are KGHSH and LQKENI. J gave up 4 bases and V 1 base, and 5 bases lay outside the gene matches. The CDR3 loop reads CASSPQDGQGTEAFF. CDR3 coding DNA: TGTGCCAGCTCACCACAAGATGGACAGGGCACTGAAGCTTTCTTT.

The rearrangement links TRBV5-1 to TRBJ2-2; possible D gene TRBD1, 5 bases. The CDR3 covers 14 residues. Germline V CDR1 and CDR2: SGHRS, YFSETQ. The V end lost 6 bases, the J end lost 2 bases, and 11 bases lay between the germline ends. Here the CDR3 reads CASNLDTNTGELFF. For the CDR3, the DNA is TGCGCCAGCAACCTGGACACTAACACCGGGGAGCTGTTTTTT.